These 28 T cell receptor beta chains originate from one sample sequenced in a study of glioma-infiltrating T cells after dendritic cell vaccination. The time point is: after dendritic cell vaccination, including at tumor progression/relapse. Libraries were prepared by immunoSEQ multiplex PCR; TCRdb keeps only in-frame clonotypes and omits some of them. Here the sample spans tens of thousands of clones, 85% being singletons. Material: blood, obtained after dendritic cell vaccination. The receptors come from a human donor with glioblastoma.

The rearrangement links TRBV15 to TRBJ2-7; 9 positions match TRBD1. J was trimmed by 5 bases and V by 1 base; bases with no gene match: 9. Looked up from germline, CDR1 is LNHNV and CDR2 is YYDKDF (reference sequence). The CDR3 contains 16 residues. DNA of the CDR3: TGTGCCACCAGCAGAGGTGTCAAGGGACAGGGCGACGAGCAGTACTTC. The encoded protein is CATSRGVKGQGDEQYF.

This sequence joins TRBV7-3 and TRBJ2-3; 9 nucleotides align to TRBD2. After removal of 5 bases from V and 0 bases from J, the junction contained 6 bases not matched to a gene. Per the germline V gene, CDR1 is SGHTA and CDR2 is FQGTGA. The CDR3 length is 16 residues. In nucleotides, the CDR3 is TGTGCCAGCAGCACAGCGGGGGGTCCTAGCACAGATACGCAGTATTTT. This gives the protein CASSTAGGPSTDTQYF.

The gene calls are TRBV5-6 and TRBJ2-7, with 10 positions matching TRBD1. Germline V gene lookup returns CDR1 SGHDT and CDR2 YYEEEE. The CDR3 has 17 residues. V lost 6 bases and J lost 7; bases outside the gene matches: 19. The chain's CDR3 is CASKNLKPGQGTEEQYF. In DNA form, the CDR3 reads TGTGCCAGCAAGAACCTTAAACCGGGACAGGGGACGGAAGAGCAGTACTTC.

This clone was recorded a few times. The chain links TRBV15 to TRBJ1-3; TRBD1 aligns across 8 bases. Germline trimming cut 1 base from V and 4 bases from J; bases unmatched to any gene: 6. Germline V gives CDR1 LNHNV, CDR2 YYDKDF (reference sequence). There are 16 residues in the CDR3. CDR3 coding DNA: TGTGCCACCAGCAGAGCTCAGGGGGCAAGCGGAAACACCATATATTTT. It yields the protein CATSRAQGASGNTIYF.

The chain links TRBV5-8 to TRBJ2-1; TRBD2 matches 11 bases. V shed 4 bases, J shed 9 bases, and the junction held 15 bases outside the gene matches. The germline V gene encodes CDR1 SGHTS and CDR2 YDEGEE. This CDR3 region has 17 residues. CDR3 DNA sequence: TGTGCCAGCAGCCTGGCCGGTCTAGCGGGGGGCAGGAGTGAGCAGTTCTTC. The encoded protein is CASSLAGLAGGRSEQFF.

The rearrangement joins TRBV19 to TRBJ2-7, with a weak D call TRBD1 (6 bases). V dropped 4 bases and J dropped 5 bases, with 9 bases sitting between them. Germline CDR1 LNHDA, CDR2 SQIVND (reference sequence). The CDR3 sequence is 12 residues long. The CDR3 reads CASSTGGHEQYF. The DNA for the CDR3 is TGTGCCAGTAGTACTGGGGGCCACGAGCAGTACTTC.

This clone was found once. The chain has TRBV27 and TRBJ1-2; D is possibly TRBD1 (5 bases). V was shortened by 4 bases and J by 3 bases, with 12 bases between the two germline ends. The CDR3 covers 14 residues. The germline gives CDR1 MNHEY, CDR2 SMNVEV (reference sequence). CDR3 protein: CASSSPTEHYGYTF. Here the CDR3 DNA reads TGTGCCAGCAGTTCTCCGACAGAACACTATGGCTACACCTTC.

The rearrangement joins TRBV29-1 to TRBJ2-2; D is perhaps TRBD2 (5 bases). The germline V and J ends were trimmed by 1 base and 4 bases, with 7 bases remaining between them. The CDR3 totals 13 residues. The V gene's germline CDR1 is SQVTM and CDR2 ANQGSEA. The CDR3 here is CSVEGAGTGELFF. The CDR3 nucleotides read TGCAGCGTTGAAGGGGCGGGCACCGGGGAGCTGTTTTTT.

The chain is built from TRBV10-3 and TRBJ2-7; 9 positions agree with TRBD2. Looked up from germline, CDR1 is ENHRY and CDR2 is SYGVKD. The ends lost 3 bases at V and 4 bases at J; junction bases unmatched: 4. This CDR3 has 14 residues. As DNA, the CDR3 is TGTGCCATCAGTGATCTTCTAGCGGGATACGAGCAGTACTTC. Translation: CAISDLLAGYEQYF.

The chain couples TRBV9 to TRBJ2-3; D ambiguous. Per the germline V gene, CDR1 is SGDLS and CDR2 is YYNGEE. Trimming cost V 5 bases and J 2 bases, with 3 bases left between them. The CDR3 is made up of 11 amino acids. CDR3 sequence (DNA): TGTGCCAGCAGTCTCACAGATACGCAGTATTTT. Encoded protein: CASSLTDTQYF.

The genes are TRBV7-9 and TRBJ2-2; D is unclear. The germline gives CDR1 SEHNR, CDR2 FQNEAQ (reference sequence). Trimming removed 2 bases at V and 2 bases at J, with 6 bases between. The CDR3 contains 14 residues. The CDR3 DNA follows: TGTGCCAGCAGCTTACTCAGTAACACCGGGGAGCTGTTTTTT. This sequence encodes CASSLLSNTGELFF.

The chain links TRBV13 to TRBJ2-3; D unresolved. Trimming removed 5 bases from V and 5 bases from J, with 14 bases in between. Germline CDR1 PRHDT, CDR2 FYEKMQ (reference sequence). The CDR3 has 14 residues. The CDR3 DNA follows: TGTGCCAGCAGCCCGACTGGAATGGGAGATACGCAGTATTTT. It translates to CASSPTGMGDTQYF.

This chain's CDR3 is CASSRTGQTTEAFF. CDR3 nucleotides: TGTGCCAGCAGCCGGACAGGGCAAACCACTGAAGCTTTCTTT. The chain is built from TRBV11-3 and TRBJ1-1, with 8 nucleotides matching TRBD1. Unmatched junction bases numbered 6, after V lost 5 bases and J lost 4 bases. The CDR3 extends over 14 amino acids. The germline V gene has CDR1 SGHNT and CDR2 YENEEA.

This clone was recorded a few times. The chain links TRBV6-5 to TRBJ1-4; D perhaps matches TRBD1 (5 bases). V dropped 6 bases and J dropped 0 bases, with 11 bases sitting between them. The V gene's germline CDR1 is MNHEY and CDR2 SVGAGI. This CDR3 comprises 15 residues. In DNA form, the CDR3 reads TGTGCCAGCAGGCGGGACCGCGCAACTAATGAAAAACTGTTTTTT. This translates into CASRRDRATNEKLFF.

CDR3 residues: CASSAGQGFLAFSYTF. CDR3 in DNA: TGTGCCAGCAGCGCCGGACAGGGGTTCTTGGCGTTTAGCTACACCTTC. The chain uses TRBV5-4 and TRBJ1-2; 9 positions agree with TRBD1. This CDR3 comprises 16 residues. Germline trimming cut 4 bases from V and 9 bases from J; bases unmatched to any gene: 16. Germline CDR1 is SGHNT and CDR2 is YYREEE (reference sequence).

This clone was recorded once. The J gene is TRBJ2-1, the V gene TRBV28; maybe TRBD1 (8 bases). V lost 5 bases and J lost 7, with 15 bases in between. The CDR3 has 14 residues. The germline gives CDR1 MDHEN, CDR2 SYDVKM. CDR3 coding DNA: TGTGCCAGCAGTAACAGGGGGGGGACGAATGAGCAGTTCTTC. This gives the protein CASSNRGGTNEQFF. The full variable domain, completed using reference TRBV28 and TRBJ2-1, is DVKVTQSSRYLVKRTGEKVFLECVQDMDHENMFWYRQDPGLGLRLIYFSYDVKMKEKGDIPEGYSVSREKKERFSLILESASTNQTSMYLCASSNRGGTNEQFFGPGTRLTVL.

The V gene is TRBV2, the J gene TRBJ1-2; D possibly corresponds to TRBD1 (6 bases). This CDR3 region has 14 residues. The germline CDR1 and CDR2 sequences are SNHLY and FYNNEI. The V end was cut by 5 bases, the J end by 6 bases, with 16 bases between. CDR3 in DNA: TGTGCCAGCAGTTTACAGGACAGATTTGATGGCTACACCTTC. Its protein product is CASSLQDRFDGYTF.

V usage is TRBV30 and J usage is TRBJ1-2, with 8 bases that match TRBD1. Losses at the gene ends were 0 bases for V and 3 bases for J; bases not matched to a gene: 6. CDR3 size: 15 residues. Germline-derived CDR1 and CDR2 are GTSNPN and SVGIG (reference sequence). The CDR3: CAWSVGQGADYGYTF. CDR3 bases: TGTGCCTGGAGTGTCGGGCAGGGGGCGGACTATGGCTACACCTTC.

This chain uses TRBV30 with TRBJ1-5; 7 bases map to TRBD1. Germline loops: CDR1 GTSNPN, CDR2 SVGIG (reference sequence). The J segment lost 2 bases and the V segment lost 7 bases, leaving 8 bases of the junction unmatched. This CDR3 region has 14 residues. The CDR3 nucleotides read TGTGCCTATCAGACAGGGTGGGGCAATCAGCCCCAGCATTTT. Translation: CAYQTGWGNQPQHF. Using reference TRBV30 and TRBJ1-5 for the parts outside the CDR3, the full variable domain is SQTIHQWPATLVQPVGSPLSLECTVEGTSNPNLYWYRQAAGRGLQLLFYSVGIGQISSEVPQNLSASRPQDRQFILSSKKLLLSDSGFYLCAYQTGWGNQPQHFGDGTRLSIL.

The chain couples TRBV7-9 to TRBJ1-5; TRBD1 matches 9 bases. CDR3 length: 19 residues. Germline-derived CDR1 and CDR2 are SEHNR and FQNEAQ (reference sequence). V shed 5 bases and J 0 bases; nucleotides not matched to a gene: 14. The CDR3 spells CASSHIPGQGAPSNQPQHF. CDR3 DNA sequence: TGTGCCAGCAGCCATATCCCGGGACAGGGTGCCCCTAGCAATCAGCCCCAGCATTTT.

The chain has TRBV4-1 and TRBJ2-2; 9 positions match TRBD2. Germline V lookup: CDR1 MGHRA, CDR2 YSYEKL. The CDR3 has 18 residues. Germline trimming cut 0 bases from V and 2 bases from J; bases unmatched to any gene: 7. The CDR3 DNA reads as TGCGCCAGCAGCCAAGAAGGTCCGGGACTAGCTAACACCGGGGAGCTGTTTTTT. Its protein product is CASSQEGPGLANTGELFF.

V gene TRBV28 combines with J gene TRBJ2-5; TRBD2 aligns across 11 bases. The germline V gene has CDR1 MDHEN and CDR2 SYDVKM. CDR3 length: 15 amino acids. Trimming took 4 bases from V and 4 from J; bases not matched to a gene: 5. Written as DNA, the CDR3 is TGTGCCAGCAGTTCCGGGCTAGCGGGAGGAGAGACCCAGTACTTC. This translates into CASSSGLAGGETQYF.

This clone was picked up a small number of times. This CDR3 reads CASSPQEGAFGGELFF. The CDR3 coding sequence is TGTGCCAGCAGCCCCCAGGAGGGGGCGTTTGGCGGGGAGCTGTTTTTT. The chain is built from TRBV7-3 and TRBJ2-2; perhaps TRBD1 as D (7 bases). CDR3 length: 16 residues. CDR1 is SGHTA and CDR2 is FQGTGA in the germline V gene. Between the trimmed V and J ends, which lost 5 bases and 7 bases, there was a span of 20 bases.

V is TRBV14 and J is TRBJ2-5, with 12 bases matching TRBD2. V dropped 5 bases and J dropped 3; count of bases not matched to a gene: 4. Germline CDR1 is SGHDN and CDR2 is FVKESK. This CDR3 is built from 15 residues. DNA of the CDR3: TGTGCCAGCAGCGCTCGACTAGCGGGAGAAGAGACCCAGTACTTC. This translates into CASSARLAGEETQYF.

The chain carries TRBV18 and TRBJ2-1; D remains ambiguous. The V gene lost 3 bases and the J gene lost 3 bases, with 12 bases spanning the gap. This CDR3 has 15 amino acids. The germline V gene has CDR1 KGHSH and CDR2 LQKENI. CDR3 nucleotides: TGTGCCAGCTCACCTCCAAACTCCCACTACAATGAGCAGTTCTTC. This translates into CASSPPNSHYNEQFF.

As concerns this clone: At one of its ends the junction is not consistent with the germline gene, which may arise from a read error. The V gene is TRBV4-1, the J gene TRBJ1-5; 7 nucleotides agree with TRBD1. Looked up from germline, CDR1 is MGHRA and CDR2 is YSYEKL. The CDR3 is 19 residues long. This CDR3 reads CASSQEPNEGALGNQPQHF. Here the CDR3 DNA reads TGCGCCAGCAGTCAAGAGCCTAACGAGGGGGCATTGGGCAATCAGCCCCAGCATTTT.

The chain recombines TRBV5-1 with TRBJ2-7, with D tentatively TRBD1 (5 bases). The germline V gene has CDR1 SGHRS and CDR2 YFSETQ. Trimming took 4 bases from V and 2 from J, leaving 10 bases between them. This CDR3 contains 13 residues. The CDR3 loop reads CASSPDSPYEQYF. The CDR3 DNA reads TGCGCCAGCAGCCCCGACAGCCCCTACGAGCAGTACTTC.

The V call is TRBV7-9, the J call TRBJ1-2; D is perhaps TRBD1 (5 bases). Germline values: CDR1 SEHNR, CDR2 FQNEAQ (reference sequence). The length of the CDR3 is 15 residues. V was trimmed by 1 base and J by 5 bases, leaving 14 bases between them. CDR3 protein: CASSLEGQGRYGYTF. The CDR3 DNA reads TGTGCCAGCAGCTTAGAGGGGCAGGGAAGATATGGCTACACCTTC.